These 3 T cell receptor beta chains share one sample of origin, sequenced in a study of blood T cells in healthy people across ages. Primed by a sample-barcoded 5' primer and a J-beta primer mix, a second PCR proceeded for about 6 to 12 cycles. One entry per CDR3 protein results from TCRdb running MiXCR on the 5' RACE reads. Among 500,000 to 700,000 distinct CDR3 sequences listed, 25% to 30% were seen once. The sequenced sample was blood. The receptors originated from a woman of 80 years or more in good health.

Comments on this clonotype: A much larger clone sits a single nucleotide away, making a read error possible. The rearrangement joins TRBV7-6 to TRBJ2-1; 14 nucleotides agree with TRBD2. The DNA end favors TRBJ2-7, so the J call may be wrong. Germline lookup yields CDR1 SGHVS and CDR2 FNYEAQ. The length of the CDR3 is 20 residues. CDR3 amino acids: CASSGEGLAGGWRSYNEQYF. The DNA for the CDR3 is TGTGCCAGCAGCGGAGAAGGACTAGCGGGGGGCTGGAGGTCCTACAATGAGCAGTACTTC.

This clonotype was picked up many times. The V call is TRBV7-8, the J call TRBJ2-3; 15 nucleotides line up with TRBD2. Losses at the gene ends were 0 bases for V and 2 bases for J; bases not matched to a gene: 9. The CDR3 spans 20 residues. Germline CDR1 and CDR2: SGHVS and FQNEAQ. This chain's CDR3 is CASSLAGTSGGPGSTDTQYF. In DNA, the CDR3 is TGTGCCAGCAGCTTAGCGGGGACTAGCGGGGGGCCAGGATCCACAGATACGCAGTATTTT. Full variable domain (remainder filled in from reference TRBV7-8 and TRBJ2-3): GAGVSQSPRYKVAKRGQDVALRCDPISGHVSLFWYQQALGQGPEFLTYFQNEAQLDKSGLPSDRFFAERPEGSVSTLKIQRTQQEDSAVYLCASSLAGTSGGPGSTDTQYFGPGTRLTVL.

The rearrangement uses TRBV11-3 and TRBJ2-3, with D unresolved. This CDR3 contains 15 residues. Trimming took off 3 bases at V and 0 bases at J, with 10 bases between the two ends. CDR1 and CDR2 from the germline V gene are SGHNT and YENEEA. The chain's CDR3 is CASSFLAPSTDTQYF. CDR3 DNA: TGTGCCAGCAGCTTCTTGGCACCGAGCACAGATACGCAGTATTTT.